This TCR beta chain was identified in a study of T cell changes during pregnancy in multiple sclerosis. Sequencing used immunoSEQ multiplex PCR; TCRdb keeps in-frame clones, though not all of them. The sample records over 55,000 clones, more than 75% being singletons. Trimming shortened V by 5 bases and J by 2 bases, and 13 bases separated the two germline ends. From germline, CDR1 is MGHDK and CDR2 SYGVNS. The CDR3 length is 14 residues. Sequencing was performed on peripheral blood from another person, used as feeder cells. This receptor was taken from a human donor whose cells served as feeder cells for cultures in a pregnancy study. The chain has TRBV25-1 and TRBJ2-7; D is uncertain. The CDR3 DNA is TGTGCCAGCAGTACTCGATATAACCCCTACGAGCAGTACTTC. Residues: CASSTRYNPYEQYF.